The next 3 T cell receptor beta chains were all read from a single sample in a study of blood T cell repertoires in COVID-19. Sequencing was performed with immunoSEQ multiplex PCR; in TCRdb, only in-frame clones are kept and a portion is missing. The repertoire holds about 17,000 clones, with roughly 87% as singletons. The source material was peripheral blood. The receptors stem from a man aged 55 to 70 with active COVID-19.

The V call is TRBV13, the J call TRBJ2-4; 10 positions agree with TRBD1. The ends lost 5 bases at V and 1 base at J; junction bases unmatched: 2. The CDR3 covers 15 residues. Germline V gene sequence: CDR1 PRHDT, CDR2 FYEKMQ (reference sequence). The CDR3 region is CASSDRGQAKNIQYF. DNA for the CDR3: TGTGCCAGCAGCGACAGGGGGCAGGCCAAAAACATTCAGTACTTC.

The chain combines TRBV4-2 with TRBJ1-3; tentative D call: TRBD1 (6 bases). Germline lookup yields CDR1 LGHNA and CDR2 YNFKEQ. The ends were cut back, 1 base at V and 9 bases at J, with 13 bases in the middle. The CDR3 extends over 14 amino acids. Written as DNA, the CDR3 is TGTGCCAGCAGCCAAGGACAGGTAGAAAGCACCATATATTTT. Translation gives CASSQGQVESTIYF.

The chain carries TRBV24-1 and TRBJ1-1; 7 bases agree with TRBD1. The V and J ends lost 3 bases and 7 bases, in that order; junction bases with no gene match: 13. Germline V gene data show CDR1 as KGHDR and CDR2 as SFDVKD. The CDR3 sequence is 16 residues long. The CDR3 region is CATSDTSLQGPGEAFF. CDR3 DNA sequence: TGTGCCACCAGTGATACCAGCCTACAGGGGCCGGGTGAAGCTTTCTTT.